The clone carrying this T cell receptor beta chain was counted only a few times. Its matching antigen is unknown. This entry belongs to a study of T cell repertoires in cytomegalovirus infection. The V gene end was trimmed by 5 bases and the J gene end by 4 bases; junction bases not matched to a gene: 5. The CDR3 contains 14 residues. Germline V lookup: CDR1 MNHEY, CDR2 SVGEGT. TCRdb re-called the reads with MiXCR, one entry per CDR3 protein. This sample yields roughly 170,000 distinct CDR3 sequences, of which about 20% are seen a single time; roughly 25% belongs to the top ten. This TCR was sampled from a human donor in good health (CMV status not recorded). Some clones in this sample may be carry-over from other donors' samples. The material sequenced was CD8+ T cells from cultured PBMCs, taken from culture after CMV antigen stimulation. This chain links TRBV6-2 or TRBV6-3 with TRBJ1-1, with 9 bases fitting TRBD1. The CDR3 bases are TGTGCCAGCAGTATGGGACAGGGCTCCACTGAAGCTTTCTTT. Its protein product is CASSMGQGSTEAFF.